The present T cell receptor (beta chain) was sequenced within a study of blood T cell repertoires in COVID-19. At the level of the study: Whether acute or convalescent, the COVID-19 samples came from the United States, Italy and Spain. From T cells, B-cell-depleted T cells, or PBMCs came the material, which was cDNA or gDNA.

Seattle researchers signed up patients amid active infection and tracked them longitudinally. CDR1 is MRHNA, CDR2 SNTAGT, per germline. Trimming stripped 3 bases from V and 11 bases from J, with 14 bases between. The length of the CDR3 is 13 residues. In the study's own analysis: Estimated nucleated cell counts came from reference gene primer amplification. Sequencing was performed with immunoSEQ multiplex PCR; in TCRdb, only in-frame clones are kept and a portion is missing. V and J calls and clone size are copied from that table; D and trimming were computed from the DNA. The data show about 190,000 clones, with about 81% seen just once and around 8% held by the top ten.

This TCR was recovered from a woman aged 60-75 years with COVID-19, enrolled during active disease. The source material was peripheral blood. J is TRBJ1-5 and V is TRBV6-4; D unresolved. CDR3 bases: TGTGCCAGCAGTGAAATTGACGGGGAAACCCAGCATTTT. Translating it yields CASSEIDGETQHF.